This entry describes one T cell receptor beta chain. Its antigen is still unknown. Time point in this sample: baseline pretreatment blood. Documented treatment: 15 Gy SBRT to primary tumor, nephrectomy 4 weeks later. Serial blood draws occurred at baseline and 2 and 4 weeks post-SBRT. The data stem from a study of radiation and T cells in renal cell carcinoma. Profiled with immunoSEQ multiplex PCR; TCRdb holds only in-frame clones, not every one. The table records 130,000 to 150,000 clones, nearly 90% of them present only once. Trimming removed 7 bases from V and 7 bases from J, with 17 bases in between. Per the germline V gene, CDR1 is LNHDA and CDR2 is SQIVND (reference sequence). The CDR3 runs to 15 residues. Study-level points and caveats: Top tumor clonotypes rose in blood 2 weeks post-radiation, then contracted.

The clonotype comes from a woman aged 50 to 65 with renal cell carcinoma. The chain employs TRBV19 and TRBJ1-6; maybe TRBD1 (5 bases). The starting material was blood, obtained from a patient whose treatment included radiotherapy and nephrectomy. CDR3 in amino acids: CASNPDEGSNSPLHF. CDR3 DNA: TGTGCCAGTAACCCAGATGAGGGGTCCAATTCACCCCTCCACTTT.